These 28 T cell receptor beta chains originate from one sample sequenced in a study of cytomegalovirus exposure and HLA in healthy donors. Use of 60 Vbeta and 13 Jbeta primers characterized the PCR. Profiled with immunoSEQ multiplex PCR; TCRdb holds only in-frame clones, not every one. The data contain about 90,000 clones, 65% to 85% of them singletons. Sequencing was performed on PBMCs. The receptors were gathered from a man younger than 35 in good health and CMV-seronegative.

J is TRBJ2-7 and V is TRBV4-1; the D gene is possibly TRBD2 (7 bases). Germline CDR1 reads MGHRA; CDR2 reads YSYEKL. V was shortened by 0 bases and J by 4 bases, with 19 bases between the two germline ends. CDR3 length equals 17 residues. The CDR3 region is CASSQDPTGGAVYEQYF. CDR3 DNA sequence: TGCGCCAGCAGCCAAGACCCGACGGGGGGCGCGGTTTACGAGCAGTACTTC.

The V call is TRBV6-1, the J call TRBJ2-7; TRBD2 matches 9 bases. The germline gives CDR1 MNHNS, CDR2 SASEGT. The CDR3 covers 15 residues. Losses at the gene ends were 5 bases for V and 4 bases for J; bases not matched to a gene: 9. CDR3 amino acids: CASSLAGEVKYEQYF. The CDR3 DNA reads TGTGCCAGCAGTTTAGCGGGAGAAGTTAAGTACGAGCAGTACTTC.

As regards this clone: The junction shows a germline mismatch at one end, possibly a read error. Distinct nucleotide sequences in the sample also encode this CDR3. This CDR3 is CASSYSREPTNEKLFF. CDR3 sequence (DNA): TGTGCCAGCAGTTACTCGAGGGAGCCAACTAATGAGAAACTGTTTTTT. This chain uses TRBV6-6 with TRBJ1-4; D is uncertain. Germline V gene sequence: CDR1 MNHNY, CDR2 SVGAGI (reference sequence). This CDR3 is 16 amino acids long.

This clone has just one count. The chain couples TRBV9 to TRBJ1-2; tentatively, D is TRBD1 (6 bases). CDR1 and CDR2 from the germline V gene are SGDLS and YYNGEE. The CDR3 contains 14 residues. V dropped 3 bases and J dropped 0 bases, with 9 bases sitting between them. The CDR3 here is CASSGQVPNYGYTF. CDR3 coding DNA: TGTGCCAGCAGCGGACAGGTACCTAACTATGGCTACACCTTC.

This chain joins TRBV6-1 and TRBJ2-1; TRBD2 matches 11 bases. CDR1 and CDR2 from the germline V gene are MNHNS and SASEGT. V lost 1 base, J lost 9 bases, and 5 bases stayed unmatched. CDR3 length: 15 residues. For the CDR3, the DNA is TGTGCCAGCAGTGAAGTCGTAGCGGGAGGGCCTGAGCAGTTCTTC. Protein product: CASSEVVAGGPEQFF.

This clone was counted a few times. The J gene is TRBJ2-2, the V gene TRBV5-1; D is perhaps TRBD1 (5 bases). Germline values: CDR1 SGHRS, CDR2 YFSETQ. The CDR3 covers 16 residues. V gave up 0 bases and J gave up 1 base, with 10 bases separating them. The CDR3 DNA reads as TGCGCCAGCAGCTTGGCCTCAGGGCAGAACACCGGGGAGCTGTTTTTT. Translating it yields CASSLASGQNTGELFF.

V and J are TRBV7-2 and TRBJ2-7; 7 bases map to TRBD2. Germline V CDR1 and CDR2: SGHTA, FQGNSA. Trimming took 1 base from V and 2 from J; bases not matched to a gene: 5. The length of the CDR3 is 15 residues. The CDR3 reads CASSLGGGSPYEQYF. CDR3 coding DNA: TGTGCCAGCAGCTTAGGAGGCGGGAGCCCCTACGAGCAGTACTTC.

V usage is TRBV5-4 and J usage is TRBJ2-3; D remains ambiguous. Germline V gene sequence: CDR1 SGHNT, CDR2 YYREEE (reference sequence). V lost 4 bases to trimming and J lost 2 bases, with 8 bases between them. The CDR3 is made up of 13 amino acids. CDR3 nucleotides: TGTGCCAGCAGCCTGTCCTCCACAGATACGCAGTATTTT. It translates to CASSLSSTDTQYF.

A single count supports this clone. The genes are TRBV30 and TRBJ1-1, with 7 nucleotides matching TRBD1. CDR1 is GTSNPN and CDR2 is SVGIG in the germline V gene (reference sequence). This CDR3 has 14 amino acids. Losses at the gene ends were 3 bases for V and 0 bases for J; bases not matched to a gene: 4. The CDR3 is CAWSSGQVNTEAFF. For the CDR3, the DNA is TGTGCCTGGAGCTCTGGACAGGTGAACACTGAAGCTTTCTTT.

The genes are TRBV6-6 and TRBJ1-5; 8 bases agree with TRBD1. V trimming: 6 bases; J trimming: 3 bases; junction bases outside the gene matches: 10. This CDR3 spans 16 amino acids. Germline CDR1 and CDR2: MNHNY and SVGAGI (reference sequence). The CDR3 is CASRGQGVGDNQPQHF. In DNA form, the CDR3 reads TGTGCCAGCAGAGGACAGGGCGTAGGAGACAATCAGCCCCAGCATTTT.

This chain links TRBV5-1 with TRBJ1-2; D gene ambiguous. V was cut by 0 bases and J by 7 bases, with 13 bases left in between. CDR1 and CDR2 (germline): SGHRS, YFSETQ. This CDR3 has 14 amino acids. In DNA, the CDR3 is TGCGCCAGCAGCTTGGCTCGTGATACCGGTGGCTACACCTTC. Its translation is CASSLARDTGGYTF.

This CDR3 is CASSYSGTGKETQYF. The CDR3 coding sequence is TGTGCCAGCAGTTACTCCGGGACAGGGAAAGAGACCCAGTACTTC. The rearrangement uses TRBV6-5 and TRBJ2-5, with 9 bases aligning to TRBD1. Germline V gene lookup returns CDR1 MNHEY and CDR2 SVGAGI. The CDR3 has 15 residues. The J segment lost 3 bases and the V segment lost 0 bases, leaving 2 bases of the junction unmatched.

The V gene is TRBV19, the J gene TRBJ1-5; 9 bases map to TRBD1. Unmatched junction bases numbered 11, after V lost 10 bases and J lost 7 bases. This CDR3 is built from 14 residues. The V gene's germline CDR1 is LNHDA and CDR2 SQIVND (reference sequence). CDR3: CANPRQGVRQPQHF. CDR3 bases: TGTGCCAACCCTCGACAGGGGGTAAGGCAGCCCCAGCATTTT.

The chain couples TRBV29-1 to TRBJ1-1, with 7 bases that match TRBD1. This CDR3 comprises 13 residues. J lost 1 base, V lost 8 bases, and 7 bases had no gene match. The V gene's germline CDR1 is SQVTM and CDR2 ANQGSEA. CDR3 residues: CSTLDRANTEAFF. The CDR3 coding sequence is TGCAGCACTCTAGACAGGGCGAACACTGAAGCTTTCTTT.

The chain uses TRBV14 and TRBJ1-4; 10 bases line up with TRBD1. The CDR3 extends over 16 amino acids. Germline CDR1 and CDR2: SGHDN and FVKESK. With V trimmed by 4 bases and J by 2 bases, 4 bases remained unmatched. The chain's CDR3 is CASSRGQGGTNEKLFF. Written as DNA, the CDR3 is TGTGCCAGCAGCCGCGGACAGGGGGGGACTAATGAAAAACTGTTTTTT.

DNA for the CDR3: TGTGCCAGCAGCTTAGATCGGAATCAGCCCCAGCATTTT. This translates into CASSLDRNQPQHF. The rearrangement uses TRBV11-2 and TRBJ1-5, with D unresolved. The ends were cut back, 0 bases at V and 4 bases at J, with 4 bases in the middle. In germline, CDR1 is SGHAT, CDR2 FQNNGV. The CDR3 is made up of 13 amino acids.

The chain carries TRBV6-1 and TRBJ2-2; D might be TRBD1 (6 bases). CDR1 is MNHNS, CDR2 SASEGT, per germline. The CDR3 contains 13 residues. Trimming left V 6 bases short and J 7 bases short, with 12 bases between. CDR3 DNA: TGTGCCAGCAGGGACAGCCGGGTCGGGGAGCTGTTTTTT. Translation gives CASRDSRVGELFF.

The chain links TRBV13 to TRBJ2-3, with D possibly matching TRBD1 (5 bases). Germline V gene sequence: CDR1 PRHDT, CDR2 FYEKMQ (reference sequence). The CDR3 is 13 amino acids. The V end was cut by 7 bases, the J end by 6 bases, with 14 bases between. CDR3 in amino acids: CASTAVGQDTQYF. DNA of the CDR3: TGTGCCAGCACCGCGGTGGGGCAGGATACGCAGTATTTT.

This sequence joins TRBV6-5 and TRBJ1-5; possible D gene TRBD1, 5 bases. V lost 4 bases and J 3 bases, leaving 10 bases between the germline ends. Germline loops: CDR1 MNHEY, CDR2 SVGAGI. The CDR3 is 14 amino acids. CDR3 residues: CASSLDSVNQPQHF. In nucleotides, the CDR3 is TGTGCCAGCAGTTTAGACAGTGTCAATCAGCCCCAGCATTTT.

The chain has TRBV10-1 and TRBJ2-1; D is perhaps TRBD2 (6 bases). V lost 0 bases to trimming and J lost 10 bases, with 16 bases between them. Germline V CDR1 and CDR2: WNHNN, SYGVQD (reference sequence). The CDR3 is 15 residues long. In nucleotides, the CDR3 is TGCGCCAGCAGTGAGTCTAACCGGGGAGGACGGGAGCAGTTCTTC. This sequence encodes CASSESNRGGREQFF.

This sequence joins TRBV4-1 and TRBJ2-1; the D gene is possibly TRBD2 (6 bases). The CDR3 runs 16 residues. The germline gives CDR1 MGHRA, CDR2 YSYEKL. With 2 bases removed from V and 0 bases from J, the gap between germline ends came to 11 bases. The CDR3 DNA follows: TGCGCCAGCAGCCAACCGGGACTTAGCTCCTACAATGAGCAGTTCTTC. Residues: CASSQPGLSSYNEQFF.

There are a few counts of this clone. This chain joins TRBV4-1 and TRBJ2-3; 12 bases are shared with TRBD2. Germline-derived CDR1 and CDR2 are MGHRA and YSYEKL. The CDR3 is 17 residues long. V lost 0 bases and J lost 3; bases outside the gene matches: 4. As DNA, the CDR3 is TGCGCCAGCAGCCAAGATCGACTAGCGGGAGTGACAGATACGCAGTATTTT. This translates into CASSQDRLAGVTDTQYF.

The rearrangement uses TRBV30 and TRBJ2-5; possible D gene TRBD2, 5 bases. The DNA end is more similar to TRBJ2-7, so the J call may be wrong. The CDR3 covers 14 residues. Germline-derived CDR1 and CDR2 are GTSNPN and SVGIG (reference sequence). This CDR3 reads CAWSRTGNSYEQYF. The CDR3 DNA sequence: TGTGCCTGGAGCCGAACCGGGAACTCCTACGAGCAGTACTTC.

V usage is TRBV5-5 and J usage is TRBJ2-5; D might be TRBD1 (6 bases). This CDR3 contains 13 residues. Germline CDR1 is SGHKS and CDR2 is YYEKEE (reference sequence). Trimming took off 4 bases at V and 5 bases at J, with 12 bases between the two ends. DNA of the CDR3: TGTGCCAGCAGCCGGGACAACGGGGAGACCCAGTACTTC. Protein sequence: CASSRDNGETQYF. Supplemented by reference TRBV5-5 and TRBJ2-5, the full variable domain reads DAGVTQSPTHLIKTRGQQVTLRCSPISGHKSVSWYQQVLGQGPQFIFQYYEKEERGRGNFPDRFSARQFPNYSSELNVNALLLGDSALYLCASSRDNGETQYFGPGTRLLVL.

In this sample, this clone turned up once. The chain uses TRBV27 and TRBJ2-2, with D perhaps TRBD1 (6 bases). V was pared by 4 bases and J by 4 bases, with 10 bases between. The CDR3 runs 14 residues. Germline V gene lookup returns CDR1 MNHEY and CDR2 SMNVEV (reference sequence). The CDR3 coding sequence is TGTGCCAGCAGTTGGGGGCTAGGCACCGGGGAGCTGTTTTTT. Translating it yields CASSWGLGTGELFF.

This chain uses TRBV18 with TRBJ1-1; no firm D call. Trimming left V 2 bases short and J 3 bases short, with 13 bases between. The CDR3 sequence is 15 residues long. The germline gives CDR1 KGHSH, CDR2 LQKENI. In nucleotides, the CDR3 is TGTGCCAGCTCACCATATGATTCAGGCGACACTGAAGCTTTCTTT. Its protein is CASSPYDSGDTEAFF.

The rearrangement joins TRBV18 to TRBJ1-5, with D possibly TRBD1 on 6 matching bases. The CDR3 sequence is 15 residues long. Germline V lookup: CDR1 KGHSH, CDR2 LQKENI. Trimming took off 4 bases at V and 6 bases at J, with 16 bases between the two ends. CDR3 in DNA: TGTGCCAGCTCACAACTCTCAGGGGTCGGTCAGCCCCAGCATTTT. As protein: CASSQLSGVGQPQHF.

The CDR3 DNA reads TGTGCCAGCAGCTACGTTGGCGGCCCCTACGAGCAGTACTTC. Its protein product is CASSYVGGPYEQYF. The J gene is TRBJ2-7, the V gene TRBV21-1; the table's D call, TRBD2, has no DNA check behind it. TRBV21-1 represents a pseudogene. The CDR3 contains 14 residues.